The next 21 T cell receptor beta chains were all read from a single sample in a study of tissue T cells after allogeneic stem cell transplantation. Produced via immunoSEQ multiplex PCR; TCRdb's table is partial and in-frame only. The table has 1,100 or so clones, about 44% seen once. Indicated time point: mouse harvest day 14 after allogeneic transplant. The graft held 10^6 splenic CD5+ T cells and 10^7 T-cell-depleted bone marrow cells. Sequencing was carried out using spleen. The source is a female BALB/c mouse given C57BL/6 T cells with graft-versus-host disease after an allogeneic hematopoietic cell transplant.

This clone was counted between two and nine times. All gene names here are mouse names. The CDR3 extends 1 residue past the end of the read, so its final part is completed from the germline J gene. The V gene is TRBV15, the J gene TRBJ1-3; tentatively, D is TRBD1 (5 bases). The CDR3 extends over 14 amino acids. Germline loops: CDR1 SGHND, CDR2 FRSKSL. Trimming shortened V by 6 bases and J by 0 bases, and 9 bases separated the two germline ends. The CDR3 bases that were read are TGTGCCAGCAGCCGACAGAATTCTGGAAATACGCTCTAT. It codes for CASSRQNSGNTLY. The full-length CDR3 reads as CASSRQNSGNTLYF.

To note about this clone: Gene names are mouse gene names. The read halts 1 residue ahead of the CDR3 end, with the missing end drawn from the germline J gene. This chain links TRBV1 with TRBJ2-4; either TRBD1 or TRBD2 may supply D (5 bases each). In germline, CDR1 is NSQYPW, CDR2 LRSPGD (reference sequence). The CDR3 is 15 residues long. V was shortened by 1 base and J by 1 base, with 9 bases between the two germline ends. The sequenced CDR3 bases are TGCACCTGCAGTGCAGGGGGCGCTGGTCAAAACACCTTGTAC. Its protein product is CTCSAGGAGQNTLY. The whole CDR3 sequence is CTCSAGGAGQNTLYF.

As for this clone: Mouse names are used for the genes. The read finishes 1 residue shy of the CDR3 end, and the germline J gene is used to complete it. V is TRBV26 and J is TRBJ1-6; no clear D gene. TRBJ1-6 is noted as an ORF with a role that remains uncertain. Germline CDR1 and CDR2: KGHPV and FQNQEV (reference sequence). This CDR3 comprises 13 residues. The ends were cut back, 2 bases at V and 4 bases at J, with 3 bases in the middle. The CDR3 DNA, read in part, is TGTGCCAGCAGTCTGGAGTATAATTCGCCCCTCTAC. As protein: CASSLEYNSPLY. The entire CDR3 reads CASSLEYNSPLYF.

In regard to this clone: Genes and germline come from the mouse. CDR3 DNA (partial): TGTGCTAGCAGTTTATCAGGGGGAGCTTCGCCCCTCTAC. Translating gives CASSLSGGASPLY. The whole CDR3 region reads CASSLSGGASPLYF. The rearrangement joins TRBV29 to TRBJ1-6; tentatively, D is TRBD1 (6 bases). The observed sequence ends 1 residue before the CDR3 terminus, with the missing tail filled in from the germline J gene. TRBJ1-6 is recorded as an ORF, its role being uncertain. Germline V gives CDR1 MSHET, CDR2 SYDVDS. Deletions cut 0 bases from V and 9 bases from J, with 9 bases between. The CDR3 totals 14 residues.

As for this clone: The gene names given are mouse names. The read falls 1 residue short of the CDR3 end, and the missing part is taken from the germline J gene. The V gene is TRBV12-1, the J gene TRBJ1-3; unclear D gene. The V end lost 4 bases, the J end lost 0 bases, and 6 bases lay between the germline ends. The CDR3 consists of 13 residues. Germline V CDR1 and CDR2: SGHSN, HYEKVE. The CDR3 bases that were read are TGTGCCAGCTCCAGAATTTCTGGAAATACGCTCTAT. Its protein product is CASSRISGNTLY. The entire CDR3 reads CASSRISGNTLYF.

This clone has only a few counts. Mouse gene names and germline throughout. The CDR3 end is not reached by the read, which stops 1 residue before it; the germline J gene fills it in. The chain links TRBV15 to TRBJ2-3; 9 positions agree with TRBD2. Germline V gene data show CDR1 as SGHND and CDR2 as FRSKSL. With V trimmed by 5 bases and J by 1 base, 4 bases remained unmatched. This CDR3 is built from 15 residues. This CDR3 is CASSPDWGGAETLYF. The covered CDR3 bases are TGTGCCAGCAGTCCGGACTGGGGTGGTGCAGAAACGCTGTAT.

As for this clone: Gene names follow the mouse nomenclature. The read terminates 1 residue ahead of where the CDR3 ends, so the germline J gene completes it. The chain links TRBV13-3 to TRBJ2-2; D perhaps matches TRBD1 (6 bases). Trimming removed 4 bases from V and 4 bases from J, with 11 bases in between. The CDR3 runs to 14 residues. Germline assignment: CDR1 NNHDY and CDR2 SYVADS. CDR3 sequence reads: CASSPRGVTGQLYF. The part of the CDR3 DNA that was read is TGTGCCAGCAGTCCCAGGGGAGTCACCGGGCAGCTCTAC.

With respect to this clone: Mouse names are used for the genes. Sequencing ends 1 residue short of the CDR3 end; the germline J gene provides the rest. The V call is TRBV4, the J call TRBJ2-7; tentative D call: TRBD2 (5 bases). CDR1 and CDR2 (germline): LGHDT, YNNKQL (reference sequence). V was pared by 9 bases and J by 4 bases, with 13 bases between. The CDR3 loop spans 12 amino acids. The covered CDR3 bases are TGTGCCAGAGCTAAGAACTGGTATGAACAGTAC. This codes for CARAKNWYEQY. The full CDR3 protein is CARAKNWYEQYF.

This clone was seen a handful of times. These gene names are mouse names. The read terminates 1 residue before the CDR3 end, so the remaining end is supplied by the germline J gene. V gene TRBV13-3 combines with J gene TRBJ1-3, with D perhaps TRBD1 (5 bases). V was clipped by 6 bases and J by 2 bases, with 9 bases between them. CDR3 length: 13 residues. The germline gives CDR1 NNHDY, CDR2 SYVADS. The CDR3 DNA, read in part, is TGTGCCAGCACCCAGGGAACTGGAAATACGCTCTAT. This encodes CASTQGTGNTLY. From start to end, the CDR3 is CASTQGTGNTLYF.

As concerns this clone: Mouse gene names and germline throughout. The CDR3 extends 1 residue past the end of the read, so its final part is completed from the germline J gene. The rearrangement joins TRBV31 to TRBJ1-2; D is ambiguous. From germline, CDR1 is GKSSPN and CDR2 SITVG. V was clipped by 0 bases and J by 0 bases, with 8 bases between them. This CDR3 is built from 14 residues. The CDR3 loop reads CAWSLQIANSDYTF. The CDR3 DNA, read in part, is TGTGCCTGGAGTCTTCAAATTGCAAACTCCGACTACACC.

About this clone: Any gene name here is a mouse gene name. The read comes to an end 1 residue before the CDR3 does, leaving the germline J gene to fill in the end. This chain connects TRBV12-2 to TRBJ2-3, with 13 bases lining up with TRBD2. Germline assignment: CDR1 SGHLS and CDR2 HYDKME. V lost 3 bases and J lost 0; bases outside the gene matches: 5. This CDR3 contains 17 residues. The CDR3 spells CASSGDWGGLSAETLYF. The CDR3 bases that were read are TGTGCCAGCTCTGGGGACTGGGGGGGTCTTAGTGCAGAAACGCTGTAT.

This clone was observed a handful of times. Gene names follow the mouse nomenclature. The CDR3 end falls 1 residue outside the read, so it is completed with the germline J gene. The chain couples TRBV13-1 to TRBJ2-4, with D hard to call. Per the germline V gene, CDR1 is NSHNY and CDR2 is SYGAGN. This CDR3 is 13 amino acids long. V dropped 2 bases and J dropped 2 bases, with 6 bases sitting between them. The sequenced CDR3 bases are TGTGCCAGCAGTGACAGACTTCAAAACACCTTGTAC. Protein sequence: CASSDRLQNTLY. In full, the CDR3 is CASSDRLQNTLYF.

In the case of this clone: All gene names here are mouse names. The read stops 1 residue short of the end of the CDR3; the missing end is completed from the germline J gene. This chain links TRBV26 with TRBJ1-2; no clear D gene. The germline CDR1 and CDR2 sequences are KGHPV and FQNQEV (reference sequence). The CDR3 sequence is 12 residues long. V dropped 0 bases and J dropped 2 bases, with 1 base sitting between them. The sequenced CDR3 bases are TGTGCCAGCAGTCTGTCGAACTCCGACTACACC. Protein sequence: CASSLSNSDYT. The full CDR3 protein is CASSLSNSDYTF.

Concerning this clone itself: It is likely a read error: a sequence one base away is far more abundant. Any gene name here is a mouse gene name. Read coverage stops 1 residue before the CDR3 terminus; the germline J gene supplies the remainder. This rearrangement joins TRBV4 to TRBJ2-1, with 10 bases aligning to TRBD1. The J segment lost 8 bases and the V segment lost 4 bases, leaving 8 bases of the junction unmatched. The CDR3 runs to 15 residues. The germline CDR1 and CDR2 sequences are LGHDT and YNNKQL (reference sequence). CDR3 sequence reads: CASSSRGQGYPEQFF. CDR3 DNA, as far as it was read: TGTGCCAGCAGCTCCCGGGGACAGGGGTATCCTGAGCAGTTC.

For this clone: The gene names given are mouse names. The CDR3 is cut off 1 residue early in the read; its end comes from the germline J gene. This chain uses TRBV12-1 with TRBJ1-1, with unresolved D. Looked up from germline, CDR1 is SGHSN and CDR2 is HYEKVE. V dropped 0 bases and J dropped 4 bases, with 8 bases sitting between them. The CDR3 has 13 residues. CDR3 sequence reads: CASSLGGRTEVFF. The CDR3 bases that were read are TGTGCCAGCTCTCTCGGAGGGCGCACAGAAGTCTTC.

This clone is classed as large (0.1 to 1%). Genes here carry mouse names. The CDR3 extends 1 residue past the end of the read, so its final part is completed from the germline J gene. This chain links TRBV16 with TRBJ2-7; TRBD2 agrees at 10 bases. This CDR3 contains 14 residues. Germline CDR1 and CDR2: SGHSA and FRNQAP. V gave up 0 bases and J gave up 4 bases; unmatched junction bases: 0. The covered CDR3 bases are TGTGCAAGCAGCTTAGAACTGGGGGGGTATGAACAGTAC. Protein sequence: CASSLELGGYEQY. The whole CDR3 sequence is CASSLELGGYEQYF.

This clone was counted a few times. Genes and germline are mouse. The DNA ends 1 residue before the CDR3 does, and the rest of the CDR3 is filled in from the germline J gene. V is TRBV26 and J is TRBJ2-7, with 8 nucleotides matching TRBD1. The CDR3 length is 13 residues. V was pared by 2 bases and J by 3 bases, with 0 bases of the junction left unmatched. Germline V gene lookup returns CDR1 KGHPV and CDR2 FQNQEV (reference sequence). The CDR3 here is CASSLTGGYEQYF. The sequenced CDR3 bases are TGTGCCAGCAGTCTGACAGGGGGCTATGAACAGTAC.

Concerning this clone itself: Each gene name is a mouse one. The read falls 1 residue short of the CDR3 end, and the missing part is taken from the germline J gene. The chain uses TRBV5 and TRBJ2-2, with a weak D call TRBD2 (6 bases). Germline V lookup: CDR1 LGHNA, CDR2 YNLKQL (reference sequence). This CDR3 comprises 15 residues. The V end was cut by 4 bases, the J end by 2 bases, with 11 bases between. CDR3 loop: CASSLHWVNTGQLYF. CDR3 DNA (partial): TGTGCCAGCAGCCTCCACTGGGTTAACACCGGGCAGCTCTAC.

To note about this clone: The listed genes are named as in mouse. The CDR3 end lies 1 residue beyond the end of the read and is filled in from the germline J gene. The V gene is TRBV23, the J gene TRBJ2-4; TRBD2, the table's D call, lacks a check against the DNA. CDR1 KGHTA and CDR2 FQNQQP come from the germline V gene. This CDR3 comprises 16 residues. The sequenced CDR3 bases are TGCTCCAGCAGTCAATCGGGGCTGGGGGGTCAAAACACCTTGTAC. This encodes CSSSQSGLGGQNTLY. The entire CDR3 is CSSSQSGLGGQNTLYF.

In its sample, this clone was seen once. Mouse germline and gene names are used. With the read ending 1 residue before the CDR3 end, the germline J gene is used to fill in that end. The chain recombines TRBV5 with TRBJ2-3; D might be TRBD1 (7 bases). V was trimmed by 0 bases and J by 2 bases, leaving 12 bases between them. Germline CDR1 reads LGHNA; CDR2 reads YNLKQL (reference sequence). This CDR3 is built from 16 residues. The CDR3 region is CASSQEGRGPAETLYF. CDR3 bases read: TGTGCCAGCAGCCAAGAGGGGAGGGGGCCTGCAGAAACGCTGTAT.

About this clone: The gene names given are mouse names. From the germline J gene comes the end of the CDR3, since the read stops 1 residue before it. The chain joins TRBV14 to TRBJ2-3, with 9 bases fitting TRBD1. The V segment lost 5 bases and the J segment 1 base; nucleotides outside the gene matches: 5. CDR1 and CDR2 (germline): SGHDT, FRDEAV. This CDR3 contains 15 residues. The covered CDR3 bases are TGTGCCAGCAGGCCCCGGGACAGGGGTGCAGAAACGCTGTAT. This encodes CASRPRDRGAETLY. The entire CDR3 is CASRPRDRGAETLYF. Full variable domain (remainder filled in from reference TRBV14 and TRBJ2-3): EAGVTQSPRYAVLQEGQAVSFWCDPISGHDTLYWYQQPRDQGPQLLVYFRDEAVIDNSQLPSDRFSAVRPKGTNSTLKIQSAKQGDTATYLCASRPRDRGAETLYFGSGTRLTVL.